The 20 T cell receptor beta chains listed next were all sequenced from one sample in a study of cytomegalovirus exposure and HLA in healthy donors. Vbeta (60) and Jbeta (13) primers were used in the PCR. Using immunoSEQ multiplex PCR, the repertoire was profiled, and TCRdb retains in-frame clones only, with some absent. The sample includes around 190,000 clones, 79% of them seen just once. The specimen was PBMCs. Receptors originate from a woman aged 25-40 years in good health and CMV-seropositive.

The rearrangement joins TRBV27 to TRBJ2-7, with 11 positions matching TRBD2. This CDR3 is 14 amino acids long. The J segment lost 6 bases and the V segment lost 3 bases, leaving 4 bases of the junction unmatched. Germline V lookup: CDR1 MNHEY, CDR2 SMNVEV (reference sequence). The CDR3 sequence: CASSFNLAGGEQYF. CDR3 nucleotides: TGTGCCAGCAGTTTTAATCTAGCGGGGGGCGAGCAGTACTTC.

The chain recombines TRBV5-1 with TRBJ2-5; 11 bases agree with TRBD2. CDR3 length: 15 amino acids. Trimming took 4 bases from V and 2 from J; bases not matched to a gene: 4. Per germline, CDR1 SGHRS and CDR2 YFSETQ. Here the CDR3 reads CASSPIAGGQETQYF. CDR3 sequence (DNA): TGCGCCAGCAGCCCTATAGCGGGGGGGCAAGAGACCCAGTACTTC.

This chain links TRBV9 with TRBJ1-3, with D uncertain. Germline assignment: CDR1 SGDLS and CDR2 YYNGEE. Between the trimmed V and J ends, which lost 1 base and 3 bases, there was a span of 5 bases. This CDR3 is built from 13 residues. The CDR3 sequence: CASSVTVGNTIYF. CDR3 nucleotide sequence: TGTGCCAGCAGCGTAACGGTTGGAAACACCATATATTTT.

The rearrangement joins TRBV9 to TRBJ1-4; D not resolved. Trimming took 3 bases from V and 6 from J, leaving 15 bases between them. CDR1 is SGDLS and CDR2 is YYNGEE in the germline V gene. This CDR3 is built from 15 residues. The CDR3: CASSGGSRGDEKLFF. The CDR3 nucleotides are TGTGCCAGCAGCGGAGGTTCGCGGGGTGATGAAAAACTGTTTTTT.

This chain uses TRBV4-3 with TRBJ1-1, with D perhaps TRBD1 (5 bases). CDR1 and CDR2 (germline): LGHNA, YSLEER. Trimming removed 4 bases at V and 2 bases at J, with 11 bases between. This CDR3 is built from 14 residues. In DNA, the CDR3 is TGCGCCAGCAGCCCCCAGACAGAAAACACTGAAGCTTTCTTT. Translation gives CASSPQTENTEAFF.

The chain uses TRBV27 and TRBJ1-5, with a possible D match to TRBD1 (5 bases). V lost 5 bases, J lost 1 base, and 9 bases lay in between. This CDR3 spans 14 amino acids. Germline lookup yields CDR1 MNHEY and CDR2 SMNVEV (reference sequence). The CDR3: CASSGGDSNQPQHF. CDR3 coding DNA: TGTGCCAGCAGTGGGGGGGACAGCAATCAGCCCCAGCATTTT.

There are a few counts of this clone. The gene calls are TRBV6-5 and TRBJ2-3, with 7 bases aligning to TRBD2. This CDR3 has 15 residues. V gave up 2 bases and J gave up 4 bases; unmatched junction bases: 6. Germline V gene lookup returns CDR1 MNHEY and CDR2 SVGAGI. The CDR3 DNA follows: TGTGCCAGCAGTTACGGACTAGGAGGGGCAGATACGCAGTATTTT. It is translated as CASSYGLGGADTQYF.

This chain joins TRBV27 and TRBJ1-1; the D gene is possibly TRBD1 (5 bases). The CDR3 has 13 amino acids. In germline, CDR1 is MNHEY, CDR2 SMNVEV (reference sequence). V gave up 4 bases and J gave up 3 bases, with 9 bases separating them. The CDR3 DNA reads TGTGCCAGCAGTTCCGACAGAGACACTGAAGCTTTCTTT. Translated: CASSSDRDTEAFF.

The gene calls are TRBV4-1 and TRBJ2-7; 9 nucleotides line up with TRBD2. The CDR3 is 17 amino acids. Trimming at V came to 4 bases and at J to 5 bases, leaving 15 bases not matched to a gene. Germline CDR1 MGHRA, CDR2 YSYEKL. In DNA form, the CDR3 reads TGCGCCAGCAGCCCCGGTCTAGCGGGGATCTTAGGCCACGAGCAGTACTTC. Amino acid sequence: CASSPGLAGILGHEQYF.

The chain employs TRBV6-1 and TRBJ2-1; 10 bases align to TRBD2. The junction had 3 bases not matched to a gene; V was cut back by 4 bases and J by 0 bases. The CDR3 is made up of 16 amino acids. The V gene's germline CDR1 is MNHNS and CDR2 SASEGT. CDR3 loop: CASSGLAGSSYNEQFF. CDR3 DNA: TGTGCCAGCAGTGGACTAGCGGGCAGCTCCTACAATGAGCAGTTCTTC.

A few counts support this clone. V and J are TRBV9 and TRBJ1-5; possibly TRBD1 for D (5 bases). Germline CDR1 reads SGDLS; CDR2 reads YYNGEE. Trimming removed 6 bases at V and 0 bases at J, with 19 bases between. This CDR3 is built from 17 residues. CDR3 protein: CASIPHGGVYSNQPQHF. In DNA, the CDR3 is TGTGCCAGCATCCCTCATGGAGGGGTGTATAGCAATCAGCCCCAGCATTTT.

For the CDR3, the DNA is TGTGCCAGCAGCCGCGGGTGGGGGGTAAGGTCCACTGAAGCTTTCTTT. Translation: CASSRGWGVRSTEAFF. The rearrangement links TRBV12-1 to TRBJ1-1. TRBV12-1 is a recognized pseudogene. The CDR3 totals 16 residues.

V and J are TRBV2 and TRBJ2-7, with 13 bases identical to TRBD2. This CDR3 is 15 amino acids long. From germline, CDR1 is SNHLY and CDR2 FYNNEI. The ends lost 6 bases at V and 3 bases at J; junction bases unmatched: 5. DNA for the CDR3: TGTGCCAGCAGACCGGGACTAGCGGGGATCTACGAGCAGTACTTC. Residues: CASRPGLAGIYEQYF.

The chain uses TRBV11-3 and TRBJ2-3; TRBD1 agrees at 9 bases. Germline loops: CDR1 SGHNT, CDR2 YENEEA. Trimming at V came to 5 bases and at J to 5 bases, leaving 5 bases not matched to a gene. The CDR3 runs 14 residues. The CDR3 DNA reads TGTGCCAGCAGCGCCGGGACAGGGTTAGATACGCAGTATTTT. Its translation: CASSAGTGLDTQYF.

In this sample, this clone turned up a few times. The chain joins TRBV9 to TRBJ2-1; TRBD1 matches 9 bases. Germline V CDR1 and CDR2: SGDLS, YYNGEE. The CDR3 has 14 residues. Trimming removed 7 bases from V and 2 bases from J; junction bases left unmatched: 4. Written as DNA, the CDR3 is TGTGCCAGCCGGGGACAGGGAACCTACAATGAGCAGTTCTTC. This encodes CASRGQGTYNEQFF.

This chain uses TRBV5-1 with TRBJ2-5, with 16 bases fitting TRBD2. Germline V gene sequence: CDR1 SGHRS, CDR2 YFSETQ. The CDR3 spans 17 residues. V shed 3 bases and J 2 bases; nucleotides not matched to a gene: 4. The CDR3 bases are TGCGCCAGCAGCTGGGGACTAGCGGGAGGGTTACAAGAGACCCAGTACTTC. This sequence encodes CASSWGLAGGLQETQYF.

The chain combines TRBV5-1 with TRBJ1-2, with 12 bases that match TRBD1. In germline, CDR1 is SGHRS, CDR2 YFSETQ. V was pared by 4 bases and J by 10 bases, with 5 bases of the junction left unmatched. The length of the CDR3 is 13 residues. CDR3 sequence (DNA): TGCGCCAGCAGCGCCGGGACAGGGGGCGACTACACCTTC. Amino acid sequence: CASSAGTGGDYTF.

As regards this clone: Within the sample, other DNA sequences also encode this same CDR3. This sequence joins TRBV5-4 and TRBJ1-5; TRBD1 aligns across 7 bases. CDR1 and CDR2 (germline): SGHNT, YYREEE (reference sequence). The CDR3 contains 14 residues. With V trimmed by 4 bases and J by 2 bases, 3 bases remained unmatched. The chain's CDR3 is CASSLDRGNQPQHF. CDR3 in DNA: TGTGCCAGCAGCCTAGACAGGGGCAATCAGCCCCAGCATTTT.

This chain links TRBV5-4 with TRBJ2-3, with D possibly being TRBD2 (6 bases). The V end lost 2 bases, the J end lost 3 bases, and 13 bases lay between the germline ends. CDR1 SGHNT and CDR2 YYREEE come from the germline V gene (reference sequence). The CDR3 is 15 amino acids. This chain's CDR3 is CASSFGGRKTDTQYF. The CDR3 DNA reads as TGTGCCAGCAGCTTTGGGGGGAGAAAGACAGATACGCAGTATTTT.

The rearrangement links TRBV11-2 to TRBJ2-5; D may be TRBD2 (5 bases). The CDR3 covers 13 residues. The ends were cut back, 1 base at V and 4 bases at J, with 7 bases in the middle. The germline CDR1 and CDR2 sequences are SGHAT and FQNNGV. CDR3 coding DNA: TGTGCCAGCAGCTTAGGAGGGAGAGAGACCCAGTACTTC. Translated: CASSLGGRETQYF.